The 10 T cell receptor beta chains presented below share a single source sample, sequenced in a study of T cell changes during pregnancy in multiple sclerosis. Clones were read by immunoSEQ multiplex PCR, and TCRdb kept only the in-frame ones, dropping some. The table records roughly 70,000 clones, 75% to 95% of them present only once. The starting material was peripheral blood, obtained in the third trimester of pregnancy. The receptors shown here come from a female donor with multiple sclerosis, enrolled in a pregnancy study.

The rearrangement links TRBV5-5 to TRBJ2-5; a possible D gene is TRBD1 (6 bases). Trimming shortened V by 4 bases and J by 2 bases, and 15 bases separated the two germline ends. The CDR3 totals 15 residues. CDR1 and CDR2 from the germline V gene are SGHKS and YYEKEE (reference sequence). Here the CDR3 reads CASSLFGQLQETQYF. CDR3 DNA sequence: TGTGCCAGCAGCCTCTTCGGACAGCTACAAGAGACCCAGTACTTC.

V usage is TRBV5-8 and J usage is TRBJ2-7; possible D gene TRBD2, 6 bases. Deletions cut 6 bases from V and 7 bases from J, with 20 bases between. The CDR3 extends over 14 amino acids. CDR1 and CDR2 from the germline V gene are SGHTS and YDEGEE. CDR3 sequence (DNA): TGTGCCAGCACCATGGGACTGAGGCAGAATGAGCAGTACTTC. It translates to CASTMGLRQNEQYF.

This sequence joins TRBV7-2 and TRBJ2-5; perhaps TRBD2 as D (5 bases). V lost 5 bases and J lost 4, with 14 bases in between. The germline V gene encodes CDR1 SGHTA and CDR2 FQGNSA. There are 14 residues in the CDR3. The CDR3 sequence: CASSSSVGRETQYF. DNA for the CDR3: TGTGCCAGCAGCAGCTCGGTGGGGAGAGAGACCCAGTACTTC. The variable domain in full, with the rest retrieved from reference TRBV7-2 and TRBJ2-5, is GAGVSQSPSNKVTEKGKDVELRCDPISGHTALYWYRQSLGQGLEFLIYFQGNSAPDKSGLPSDRFSAERTGGSVSTLTIQRTQQEDSAVYLCASSSSVGRETQYFGPGTRLLVL.

V and J are TRBV4-2 and TRBJ2-7; 8 bases line up with TRBD2. The CDR3 loop spans 15 amino acids. CDR1 and CDR2 from the germline V gene are LGHNA and YNFKEQ. After removal of 6 bases from V and 3 bases from J, the junction contained 10 bases not matched to a gene. The CDR3 reads CASSPGGGKGYEQYF. In DNA form, the CDR3 reads TGTGCCAGCAGTCCCGGGGGGGGTAAGGGCTACGAGCAGTACTTC.

This chain joins TRBV19 and TRBJ2-3; D uncertain. The CDR3 covers 13 residues. V was pared by 5 bases and J by 3 bases, with 9 bases between. Germline CDR1 LNHDA, CDR2 SQIVND (reference sequence). CDR3 in DNA: TGTGCCAGTAGTGTACAAATGACAGATACGCAGTATTTT. It is translated as CASSVQMTDTQYF.

The CDR3 DNA reads as TGTGCCTGGAGTGTGGCCTTCCTCGGAGCGGGGTTCACAGATACGCAGTATTTT. Translation: CAWSVAFLGAGFTDTQYF. J is TRBJ2-3 and V is TRBV30, with 7 bases lining up with TRBD2. The CDR3 covers 18 residues. J was trimmed by 2 bases and V by 0 bases; bases with no gene match: 14. Germline CDR1 GTSNPN, CDR2 SVGIG (reference sequence).

The chain recombines TRBV6-1 with TRBJ1-3; tentatively, D is TRBD1 (5 bases). CDR1 is MNHNS, CDR2 SASEGT, per germline. V lost 7 bases and J lost 4, with 17 bases in between. CDR3 length: 15 amino acids. The CDR3: CASTPRPDTGNTIYF. The CDR3 DNA sequence: TGTGCCAGCACCCCCCGTCCGGACACAGGAAACACCATATATTTT.

The rearrangement links TRBV11-2 to TRBJ1-1; tentatively, D is TRBD1 (6 bases). The V and J ends lost 2 bases and 0 bases respectively, with 22 bases between them. Per the germline V gene, CDR1 is SGHAT and CDR2 is FQNNGV. The CDR3 has 19 residues. CDR3 sequence reads: CASSLSGTRPGALNTEAFF. In DNA, the CDR3 is TGTGCCAGCAGCTTATCAGGAACCCGGCCAGGGGCCTTGAACACTGAAGCTTTCTTT.

This clone was recorded once. V is TRBV2 and J is TRBJ1-2, with TRBD1 matching 7 bases. V shed 6 bases and J 3 bases; nucleotides not matched to a gene: 4. Germline V gene lookup returns CDR1 SNHLY and CDR2 FYNNEI. CDR3 length: 13 residues. The CDR3: CASSAGQDYGYTF. The CDR3 region has the DNA TGTGCCAGCAGCGCCGGACAGGACTATGGCTACACCTTC. The full variable domain, completed using reference TRBV2 and TRBJ1-2, is EPEVTQTPSHQVTQMGQEVILRCVPISNHLYFYWYRQILGQKVEFLVSFYNNEISEKSEIFDDQFSVERPDGSNFTLKIRSTKLEDSAMYFCASSAGQDYGYTFGSGTRLTVV.

V gene TRBV7-2 combines with J gene TRBJ1-2, with 7 bases aligning to TRBD1. The CDR3 runs to 14 residues. From germline, CDR1 is SGHTA and CDR2 FQGNSA. V gave up 4 bases and J gave up 3 bases; unmatched junction bases: 5. The DNA of the CDR3 is TGTGCCAGCAGCTCGGGACAGTTTCACTATGGCTACACCTTC. Residues: CASSSGQFHYGYTF.